This is a list of T cell receptor beta chains from one sample in a study of radiation and T cells in renal cell carcinoma. The protocol was immunoSEQ multiplex PCR, while the TCRdb copy is restricted to in-frame clones and leaves out a portion. This repertoire shows 120,000 or so clones, 85% to 90% found once; its top ten account for almost 6%. Sequenced here: blood, sampled from a patient whose treatment included radiotherapy and nephrectomy. Source of these receptors: a woman in her 70s with renal cell carcinoma. Both conserved end residues are part of each CDR3. The D gene is left open where the match is weak. Part of the rows lack a size; the others show once, few, many or a class for expanded clones.

V	D	size	J	CDR3	DNA
TRBV21-1	.	.	TRBJ2-7	CASKTHTGGVGSYEQYF	TGTGCCAGCAAAACCCACACAGGGGGCGTTGGGTCCTACGAGCAGTACTTC
TRBV7-3	TRBD1	.	TRBJ2-3	CASSLGTGSPDTQYF	TGTGCCAGCAGCTTGGGGACAGGCAGCCCAGATACGCAGTATTTT
TRBV5-1	.	few	TRBJ1-2	CASSLAGAGDYGYTF	TGCGCCAGCAGCTTGGCCGGGGCAGGGGACTATGGCTACACCTTC
TRBV5-1	TRBD1	.	TRBJ2-7	CASSKGQGSFVDEQYF	TGCGCCAGCAGCAAGGGACAGGGGTCATTCGTGGACGAGCAGTACTTC
TRBV7-3	.	.	TRBJ2-7	CASSSYRAGEQYF	TGTGCCAGCAGCTCTTACAGGGCTGGGGAGCAGTACTTC
TRBV19	.	.	TRBJ1-2	CASSMNFNYGYTF	TGTGCCAGTAGTATGAACTTTAACTATGGCTACACCTTC
TRBV6-5	.	.	TRBJ2-2	CASSYGSSRGHGELFF	TGTGCCAGCAGTTACGGCTCTTCGCGGGGACACGGGGAGCTGTTTTTT
TRBV30	TRBD2	.	TRBJ2-5	CAWSVTGLAGTRTQYF	TGTGCCTGGAGTGTAACCGGACTAGCGGGGACCAGGACCCAGTACTTC
TRBV18	.	.	TRBJ2-7	CASSPTSRGGPTYEQYF	TGTGCCAGCTCACCAACTTCTAGGGGGGGGCCGACCTACGAGCAGTACTTC
TRBV28	.	.	TRBJ1-2	CASSLWGRSVEGYTF	TGTGCCAGCAGTTTATGGGGGCGGTCGGTGGAGGGCTACACCTTC
TRBV5-1	TRBD1	.	TRBJ2-7	CASSWGQGRPYEQYF	TGCGCCAGCAGCTGGGGACAGGGAAGGCCCTACGAGCAGTACTTC
TRBV19	.	few	TRBJ2-3	CASRRQGGSTDTQYF	TGTGCCAGTAGGAGGCAGGGCGGTAGCACAGATACGCAGTATTTT
TRBV9	.	once	TRBJ2-5	CASSVFPIEQETQYF	TGTGCCAGCAGCGTGTTCCCCATAGAACAAGAGACCCAGTACTTC
TRBV6-1	TRBD1	once	TRBJ1-5	CASSATGGSNQPQHF	TGTGCCAGCAGTGCGACAGGGGGTAGCAATCAGCCCCAGCATTTT
TRBV9	.	once	TRBJ2-1	CASSVIGDHSEQFF	TGTGCCAGCAGCGTAATTGGGGACCATTCTGAGCAGTTCTTC
TRBV2	.	once	TRBJ2-7	CASSESAGVRQYF	TGTGCCAGCAGTGAGTCCGCTGGGGTTCGGCAGTACTTC
TRBV5-1	.	once	TRBJ2-7	CASSLAGQNYEQYF	TGCGCCAGCAGCTTGGCAGGTCAGAACTACGAGCAGTACTTC
TRBV19	.	.	TRBJ2-1	CASSNRVDEQFF	TGTGCCAGTAGTAACAGGGTAGATGAGCAGTTCTTC
TRBV29-1	.	few	TRBJ1-1	CSGSGRQNTEAFF	TGCAGCGGATCGGGACGGCAGAACACTGAAGCTTTCTTT
TRBV28	.	.	TRBJ1-5	CASSLRGWNQPQHF	TGTGCCAGCAGTCTCAGGGGCTGGAATCAGCCCCAGCATTTT
TRBV4-1	TRBD2	.	TRBJ2-1	CASSQVLAGGHEQFF	TGCGCCAGCAGCCAAGTCCTAGCGGGGGGGCATGAGCAGTTCTTC
TRBV6-5	.	.	TRBJ2-1	CASRRILQHNEQFF	TGTGCCAGCCGTCGGATCCTACAACACAATGAGCAGTTCTTC
TRBV6-5	TRBD1	.	TRBJ1-1	CASTYGTGRRTEAFF	TGTGCCAGCACCTACGGGACAGGGAGGCGCACTGAAGCTTTCTTT
TRBV5-1	.	.	TRBJ1-1	CASSLTEVWTEAFF	TGCGCCAGCAGCTTGACAGAGGTGTGGACTGAAGCTTTCTTT
TRBV4-1	.	.	TRBJ2-1	CASSQVGLSVIDEQFF	TGCGCCAGCAGCCAAGTGGGGCTCAGCGTAATTGATGAGCAGTTCTTC
TRBV29-1	.	.	TRBJ1-3	CSVAVDSGNTIYF	TGCAGCGTTGCCGTAGACTCTGGAAACACCATATATTTT
TRBV9	.	.	TRBJ1-4	CASSPQVATNEKLFF	TGTGCCAGCTCCCCTCAGGTTGCAACTAATGAAAAACTGTTTTTT
TRBV13	.	.	TRBJ2-1	CASSSGPYNEQFF	TGTGCCAGCAGCTCAGGACCTTACAATGAGCAGTTCTTC
TRBV5-5	.	.	TRBJ2-5	CASGRDFETQYF	TGTGCCAGCGGCAGGGATTTTGAGACCCAGTACTTC
TRBV30	TRBD2	.	TRBJ2-7	CAWSRGTSVSYEQYF	TGTGCCTGGAGTCGGGGGACTAGCGTCTCCTACGAGCAGTACTTC
TRBV6-1	.	.	TRBJ1-2	CASSEGQGIYGYTF	TGTGCCAGCAGTGAGGGGCAGGGTATCTATGGCTACACCTTC
TRBV4-2	TRBD2	.	TRBJ2-3	CASSQETGLAGTDTQYF	TGTGCCAGCAGCCAAGAGACCGGACTAGCGGGGACGGATACGCAGTATTTT
TRBV19	.	.	TRBJ1-2	CASTERTVYGYTF	TGTGCCAGTACCGAAAGGACTGTCTATGGCTACACCTTC
TRBV25-1	TRBD1	.	TRBJ1-1	CASSPRQGGAEAFF	TGTGCCAGCAGCCCTAGACAGGGGGGTGCTGAAGCTTTCTTT
TRBV5-1	.	.	TRBJ2-5	CASTWGLGGETQYF	TGCGCCAGCACCTGGGGTCTAGGAGGGGAGACCCAGTACTTC
TRBV27	TRBD1	.	TRBJ1-2	CASSLDRVGYGYTF	TGTGCCAGCAGTTTGGACAGGGTAGGCTATGGCTACACCTTC
TRBV21-1	.	.	TRBJ2-7	CASPGTGCSEQYF	TGTGCCAGTCCCGGGACAGGTTGTAGCGAGCAGTACTTC
TRBV7-9	.	.	TRBJ2-2	CASSPGSAGELFF	TGTGCCAGCAGCCCAGGGTCGGCCGGGGAGCTGTTTTTT
TRBV30	TRBD1	.	TRBJ1-3	CAWRGGGPGNTIYF	TGTGCCTGGAGGGGAGGGGGCCCTGGAAACACCATATATTTT
TRBV30	.	.	TRBJ1-3	CAWILGGNTIYF	TGTGCCTGGATCCTAGGGGGAAACACCATATATTTT
TRBV6-1	.	once	TRBJ1-4	CASSEASTNEKLFF	TGTGCCAGCAGTGAAGCTTCAACTAATGAAAAACTGTTTTTT
TRBV9	.	.	TRBJ2-7	CASRRIYEQYF	TGTGCCAGCAGGAGAATTTACGAGCAGTACTTC
TRBV11-2	TRBD1	.	TRBJ2-5	CASSYGLPGQGQETQYF	TGTGCCAGCAGCTACGGACTACCGGGACAGGGCCAAGAGACCCAGTACTTC
TRBV7-9	.	.	TRBJ2-5	CASSLEGGGMETQYF	TGTGCCAGCAGCTTAGAGGGGGGAGGGATGGAGACCCAGTACTTC
TRBV10-3	TRBD1	.	TRBJ1-3	CATRTGGKGNTIYF	TGTGCCACCCGGACAGGGGGCAAGGGAAACACCATATATTTT
TRBV2	.	.	TRBJ1-5	CASSGRGGQPQHF	TGTGCCAGCAGTGGCAGGGGAGGTCAGCCCCAGCATTTT
TRBV10-3	TRBD2	.	TRBJ2-1	CAIRISGGHYNEQFF	TGTGCCATCAGAATTAGCGGGGGCCACTACAATGAGCAGTTCTTC
TRBV2	.	.	TRBJ2-2	CASSEAPGQYANTGELFF	TGTGCCAGCAGTGAAGCGCCAGGACAGTATGCGAACACCGGGGAGCTGTTTTTT
TRBV9	.	.	TRBJ2-7	CASSVGTEGYEQYF	TGTGCCAGCAGCGTAGGGACAGAGGGCTACGAGCAGTACTTC
TRBV28	.	.	TRBJ1-1	CASSLLPANTEAFF	TGTGCCAGCAGTTTATTACCGGCGAACACTGAAGCTTTCTTT
TRBV7-8	TRBD1	.	TRBJ1-2	CASSLRGGNYGYTF	TGTGCCAGCAGCTTAAGAGGGGGCAACTATGGCTACACCTTC